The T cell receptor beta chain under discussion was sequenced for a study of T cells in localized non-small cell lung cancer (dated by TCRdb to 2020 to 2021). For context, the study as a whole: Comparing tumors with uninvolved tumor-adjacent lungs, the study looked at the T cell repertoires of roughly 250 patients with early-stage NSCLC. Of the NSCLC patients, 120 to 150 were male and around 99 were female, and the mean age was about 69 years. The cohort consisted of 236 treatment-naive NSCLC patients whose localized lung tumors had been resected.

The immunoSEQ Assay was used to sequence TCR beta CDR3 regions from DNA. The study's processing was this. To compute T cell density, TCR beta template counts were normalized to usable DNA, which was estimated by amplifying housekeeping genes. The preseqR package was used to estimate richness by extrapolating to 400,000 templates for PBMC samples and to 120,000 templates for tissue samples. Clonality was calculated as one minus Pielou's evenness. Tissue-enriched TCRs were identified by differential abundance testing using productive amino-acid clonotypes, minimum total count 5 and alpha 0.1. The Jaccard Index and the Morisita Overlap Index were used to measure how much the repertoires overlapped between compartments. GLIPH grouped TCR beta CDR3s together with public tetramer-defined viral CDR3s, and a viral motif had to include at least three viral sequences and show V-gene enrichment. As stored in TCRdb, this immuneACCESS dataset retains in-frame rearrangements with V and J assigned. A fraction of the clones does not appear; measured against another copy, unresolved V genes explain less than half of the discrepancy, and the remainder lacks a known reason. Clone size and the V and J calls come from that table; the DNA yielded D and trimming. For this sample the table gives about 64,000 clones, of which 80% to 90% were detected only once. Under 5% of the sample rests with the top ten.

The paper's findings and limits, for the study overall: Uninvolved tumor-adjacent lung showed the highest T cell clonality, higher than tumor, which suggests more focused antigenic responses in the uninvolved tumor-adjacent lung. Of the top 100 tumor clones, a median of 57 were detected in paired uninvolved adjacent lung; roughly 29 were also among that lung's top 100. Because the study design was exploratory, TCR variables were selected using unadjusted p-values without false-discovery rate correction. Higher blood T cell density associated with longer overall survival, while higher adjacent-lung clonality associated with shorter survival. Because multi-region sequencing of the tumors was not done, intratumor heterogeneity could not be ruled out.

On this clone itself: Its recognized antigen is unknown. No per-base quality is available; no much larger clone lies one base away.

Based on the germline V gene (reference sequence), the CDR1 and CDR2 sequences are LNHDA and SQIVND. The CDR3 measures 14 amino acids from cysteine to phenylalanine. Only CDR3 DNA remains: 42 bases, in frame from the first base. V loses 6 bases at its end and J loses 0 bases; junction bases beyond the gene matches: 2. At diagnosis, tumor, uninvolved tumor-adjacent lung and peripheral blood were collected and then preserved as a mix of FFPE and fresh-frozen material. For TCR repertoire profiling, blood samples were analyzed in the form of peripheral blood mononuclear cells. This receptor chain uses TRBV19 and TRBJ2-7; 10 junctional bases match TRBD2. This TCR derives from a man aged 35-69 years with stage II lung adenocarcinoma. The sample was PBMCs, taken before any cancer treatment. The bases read TGTGCCAGTAGCTCTAGCGGGAGCTCCTACGAGCAGTACTTC. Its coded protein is CASSSSGSSYEQYF.